The 7 T cell receptor beta chains below all came from one sample that was sequenced in a study of blood T cells in healthy people across ages. A sample-barcoded 5' primer and a J-beta primer mix were used in a second PCR of roughly 7 to 12 cycles. TCRdb re-called the 5' RACE reads through MiXCR, storing one row per CDR3 protein. The sample holds approximately 800,000 distinct CDR3 sequences, 60% to 80% seen once. Sequencing was carried out using blood. The receptors come from a man between 25 and 39 years old in good health.

In this sample, this clonotype turned up once. J is TRBJ2-7 and V is TRBV28, with 7 bases lining up with TRBD1. Germline lookup yields CDR1 MDHEN and CDR2 SYDVKM. The CDR3 length is 15 residues. Trimming cost V 6 bases and J 0 bases; bases outside gene matches: 8. In DNA form, the CDR3 reads TGTGCCAGCAGCCTGACAGGGATTTCCTCCTACGAGCAGTACTTC. This sequence encodes CASSLTGISSYEQYF.

The CDR3 reads CASSSQGPHNEQFF. CDR3 in DNA: TGTGCCAGCAGCTCTCAGGGACCTCACAATGAGCAGTTCTTC. The chain is built from TRBV7-3 and TRBJ2-1; D possibly matches TRBD1 or TRBD2 (5 bases each). Germline V gene data show CDR1 as SGHTA and CDR2 as FQGTGA. V gave up 4 bases and J gave up 5 bases, with 12 bases separating them. CDR3 length: 14 residues. Based on the CDR3 plus reference TRBV7-3 and TRBJ2-1, the full variable domain is GAGVSQTPSNKVTEKGKYVELRCDPISGHTALYWYRQSLGQGPEFLIYFQGTGAADDSGLPNDRFFAVRPEGSVSTLKIQRTERGDSAVYLCASSSQGPHNEQFFGPGTRLTVL.

The CDR3 loop reads CASSPPDRDYTF. CDR3 sequence (DNA): TGTGCCAGCAGCCCGCCGGACAGGGACTACACCTTC. The rearrangement links TRBV6-2 or TRBV6-3 to TRBJ1-2, with 8 bases fitting TRBD1. The junction had 7 bases not matched to a gene; V was cut back by 6 bases and J by 10 bases. The CDR3 contains 12 residues. Germline V gene sequence: CDR1 MNHEY, CDR2 SVGEGT.

V gene TRBV4-3 combines with J gene TRBJ2-3; TRBD1 aligns across 8 bases. V lost 6 bases and J lost 1; bases outside the gene matches: 9. Germline CDR1 and CDR2: LGHNA and YSLEER. CDR3 size: 16 residues. DNA for the CDR3: TGCGCCAGCAGACCCCGGACAGGGTTGGGCACAGATACGCAGTATTTT. It is translated as CASRPRTGLGTDTQYF.

In this sample, this clonotype turned up a few times. CDR3 protein: CASSQVQGDIQYF. The DNA for the CDR3 is TGTGCCAGCAGCCAAGTACAGGGGGACATTCAGTACTTC. V usage is TRBV4-2 and J usage is TRBJ2-4, with 8 bases that match TRBD1. V trimming: 1 base; J trimming: 8 bases; junction bases outside the gene matches: 1. Looked up from germline, CDR1 is LGHNA and CDR2 is YNFKEQ. The CDR3 sequence is 13 residues long.

The V gene is TRBV7-3, the J gene TRBJ2-1, with a tentative D call TRBD2 (6 bases). Germline assignment: CDR1 SGHTA and CDR2 FQGTGA. Between the trimmed V and J ends, which lost 4 bases and 0 bases, there was a span of 13 bases. The CDR3 is 16 residues long. The CDR3 nucleotides read TGTGCCAGCAGCTCCCAAGCGGGCCCCTCCTACAATGAGCAGTTCTTC. Translating gives CASSSQAGPSYNEQFF.

The CDR3 sequence is CASSLAVEVREQFF. The CDR3, as DNA: TGTGCCAGCAGCTTAGCGGTAGAAGTGCGTGAGCAGTTCTTC. The chain combines TRBV7-2 with TRBJ2-1; D call uncertain. CDR3 length equals 14 residues. Trimming pared 0 bases from V and 9 bases from J, leaving 12 bases between. Germline V gene sequence: CDR1 SGHTA, CDR2 FQGNSA.